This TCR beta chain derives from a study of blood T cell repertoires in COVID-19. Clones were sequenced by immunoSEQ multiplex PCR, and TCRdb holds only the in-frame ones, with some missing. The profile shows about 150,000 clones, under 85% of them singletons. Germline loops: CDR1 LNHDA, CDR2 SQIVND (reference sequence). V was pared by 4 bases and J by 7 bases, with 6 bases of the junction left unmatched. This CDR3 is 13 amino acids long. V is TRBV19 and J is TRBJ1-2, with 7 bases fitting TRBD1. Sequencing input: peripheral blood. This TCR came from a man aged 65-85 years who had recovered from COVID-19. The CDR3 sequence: CASSNRQGSGYTF. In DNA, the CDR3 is TGTGCCAGTAGTAACCGACAGGGAAGTGGCTACACCTTC.